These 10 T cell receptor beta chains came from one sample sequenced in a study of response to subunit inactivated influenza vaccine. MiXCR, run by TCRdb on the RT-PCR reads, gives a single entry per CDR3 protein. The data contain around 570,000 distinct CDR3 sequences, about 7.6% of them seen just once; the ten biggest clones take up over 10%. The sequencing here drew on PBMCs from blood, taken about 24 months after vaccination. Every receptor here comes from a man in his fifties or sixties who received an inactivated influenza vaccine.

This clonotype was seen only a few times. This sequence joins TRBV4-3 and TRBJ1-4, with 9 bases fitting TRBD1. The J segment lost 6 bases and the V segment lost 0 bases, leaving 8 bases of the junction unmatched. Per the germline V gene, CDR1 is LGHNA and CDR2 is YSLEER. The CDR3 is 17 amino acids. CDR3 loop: CASSQELGDREYEKLFF. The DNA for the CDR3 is TGCGCCAGCAGCCAAGAATTAGGGGACAGGGAGTATGAAAAACTGTTTTTT.

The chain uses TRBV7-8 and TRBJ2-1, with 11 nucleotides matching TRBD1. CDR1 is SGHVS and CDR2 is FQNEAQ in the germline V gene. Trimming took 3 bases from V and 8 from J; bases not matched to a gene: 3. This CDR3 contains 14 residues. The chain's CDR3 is CASSFQDRGHEQFF. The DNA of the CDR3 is TGTGCCAGCAGCTTTCAGGACAGGGGGCATGAGCAGTTCTTC.

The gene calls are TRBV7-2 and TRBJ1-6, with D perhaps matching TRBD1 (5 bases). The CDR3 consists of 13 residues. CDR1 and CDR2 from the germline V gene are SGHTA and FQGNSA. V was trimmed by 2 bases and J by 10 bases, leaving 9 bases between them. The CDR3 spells CASSLKRGSPLHF. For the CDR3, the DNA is TGTGCCAGCAGCTTAAAGCGGGGCTCACCCCTCCACTTT.

CDR3 residues: CASSSEDRTGQFLHEQYF. The CDR3, as DNA: TGCGCCAGCAGCTCGGAAGATAGGACAGGTCAGTTTCTCCACGAGCAGTACTTC. The chain has TRBV5-1 and TRBJ2-7; 7 positions match TRBD1. The trim removed 3 bases at V and 5 bases at J, leaving 20 bases unmatched. The CDR3 length is 18 residues. Per the germline V gene, CDR1 is SGHRS and CDR2 is YFSETQ. The full variable domain, in which reference TRBV5-1 and TRBJ2-7 provide the parts outside the CDR3, is KAGVTQTPRYLIKTRGQQVTLSCSPISGHRSVSWYQQTPGQGLQFLFEYFSETQRNKGNFPGRFSGRQFSNSRSEMNVSTLELGDSALYLCASSSEDRTGQFLHEQYFGPGTRLTVT.

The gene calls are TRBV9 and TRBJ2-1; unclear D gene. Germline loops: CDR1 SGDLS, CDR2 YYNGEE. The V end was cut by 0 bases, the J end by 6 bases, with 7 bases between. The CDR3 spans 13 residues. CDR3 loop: CASSVGWGNEQFF. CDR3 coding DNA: TGTGCCAGCAGCGTAGGATGGGGCAATGAGCAGTTCTTC.

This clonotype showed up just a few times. The DNA of the CDR3 is TGTGCCAGCAGTGGGTGGACTGGAAATTTAAGGGAGACCCAGTACTTC. Protein: CASSGWTGNLRETQYF. The J gene is TRBJ2-5, the V gene TRBV25-1, with D possibly matching TRBD2 (5 bases). The CDR3 sequence is 16 residues long. Trimming took 4 bases from V and 5 from J, leaving 20 bases between them. Germline CDR1 is MGHDK and CDR2 is SYGVNS.

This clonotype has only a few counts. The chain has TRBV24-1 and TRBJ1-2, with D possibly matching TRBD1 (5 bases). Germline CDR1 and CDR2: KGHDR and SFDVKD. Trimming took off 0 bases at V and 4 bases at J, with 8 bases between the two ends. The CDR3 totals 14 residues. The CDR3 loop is CATSDLTGSYGYTF. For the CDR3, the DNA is TGTGCCACCAGTGATTTGACAGGAAGCTATGGCTACACCTTC.

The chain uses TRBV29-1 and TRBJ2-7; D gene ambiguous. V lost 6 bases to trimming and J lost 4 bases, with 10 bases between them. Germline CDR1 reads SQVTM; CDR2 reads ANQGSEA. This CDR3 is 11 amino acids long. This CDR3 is CSVNSAYEQYF. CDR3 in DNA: TGCAGCGTGAACAGTGCGTACGAGCAGTACTTC.

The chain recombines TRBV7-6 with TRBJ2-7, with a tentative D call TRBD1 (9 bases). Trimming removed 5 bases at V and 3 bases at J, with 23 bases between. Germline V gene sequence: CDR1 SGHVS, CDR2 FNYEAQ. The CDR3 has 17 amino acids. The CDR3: CASSRGSGGTGNYEQYF. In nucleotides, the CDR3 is TGTGCCAGCAGCCGGGGATCGGGGGGGACAGGGAACTACGAGCAGTACTTC.

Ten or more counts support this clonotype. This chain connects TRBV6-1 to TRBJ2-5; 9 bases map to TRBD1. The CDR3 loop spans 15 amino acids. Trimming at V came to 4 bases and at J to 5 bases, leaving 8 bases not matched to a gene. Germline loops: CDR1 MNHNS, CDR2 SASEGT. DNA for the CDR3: TGTGCCAGCAGTGGAAACAGGGGGCGCGGGGAGACCCAGTACTTC. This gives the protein CASSGNRGRGETQYF.